Presented here are 25 T cell receptor beta chains from one specimen sequenced in a study of T cell responses to AZD1222 COVID-19 vaccine (dated by TCRdb to the early 2020s). Read against the paper, the sample's time point label means: about 28 days (+/-7) after the second vaccine dose. Libraries were built with the immunoSEQ multiplex PCR assay. TCRdb re-hosts the immuneACCESS table, in-frame sequences only. Its copies lack some clones; in the studies checked, an unresolved V gene accounts for under half of them, and the cause for the rest is not known. This sample lists around 25,000 clones; around 86% were detected once. The ten largest clones represent about 35% of the sample. This sample comprised peripheral blood, obtained 28 days after the second AZD1222 dose. These receptors were obtained from an adult who received the AZD1222 COVID-19 vaccine.

The chain is built from TRBV5-1 and TRBJ2-7; TRBD1 is a possible D gene (6 bases). V was trimmed by 3 bases and J by 5 bases, leaving 12 bases between them. The CDR3 consists of 13 residues. Germline V gene data show CDR1 as SGHRS and CDR2 as YFSETQ. The DNA for the CDR3 is TGCGCCAGCAGCTGGGGACAAGGGAACGAGCAGTACTTC. It yields the protein CASSWGQGNEQYF.

The chain combines TRBV27 with TRBJ2-1; D is possibly TRBD1 (5 bases). Germline assignment: CDR1 MNHEY and CDR2 SMNVEV (reference sequence). The length of the CDR3 is 13 residues. Trimming removed 8 bases from V and 9 bases from J, with 17 bases in between. In DNA, the CDR3 is TGTGCCAGCGAGGTGCAGGGCGAAAGTGAGCAGTTCTTC. Encoded protein: CASEVQGESEQFF.

The V call is TRBV14, the J call TRBJ2-7; 14 nucleotides align to TRBD2. In germline, CDR1 is SGHDN, CDR2 FVKESK. This CDR3 comprises 15 residues. V gave up 5 bases and J gave up 2 bases; unmatched junction bases: 2. CDR3 bases: TGTGCCAGCAGCAGGGGACTAGCGGGAGCCTACGAGCAGTACTTC. Its protein product is CASSRGLAGAYEQYF. Based on the CDR3 plus reference TRBV14 and TRBJ2-7, the full variable domain is EAGVTQFPSHSVIEKGQTVTLRCDPISGHDNLYWYRRVMGKEIKFLLHFVKESKQDESGMPNNRFLAERTGGTYSTLKVQPAELEDSGVYFCASSRGLAGAYEQYFGPGTRLTVT.

The chain has TRBV2 and TRBJ2-2; TRBD1 agrees at 7 bases. V lost 10 bases to trimming and J lost 4 bases; unmatched junction nucleotides: 9. Per germline, CDR1 SNHLY and CDR2 FYNNEI. CDR3 length: 14 residues. The CDR3 here is CATHRQGVTGELFF. In DNA form, the CDR3 reads TGTGCCACCCATAGGCAGGGGGTCACCGGGGAGCTGTTTTTT.

V is TRBV18 and J is TRBJ1-2, with D possibly matching TRBD1 (5 bases). Germline lookup yields CDR1 KGHSH and CDR2 LQKENI. The CDR3 contains 15 residues. V gave up 2 bases and J gave up 3 bases, with 13 bases separating them. In DNA form, the CDR3 reads TGTGCCAGCTCACCAACGGGACTGCCCGACTATGGCTACACCTTC. Translated, it gives CASSPTGLPDYGYTF. Full variable domain (remainder filled in from reference TRBV18 and TRBJ1-2): NAGVMQNPRHLVRRRGQEARLRCSPMKGHSHVYWYRQLPEEGLKFMVYLQKENIIDESGMPKERFSAEFPKEGPSILRIQQVVRGDSAAYFCASSPTGLPDYGYTFGSGTRLTVV.

The V gene is TRBV30, the J gene TRBJ2-3; D ambiguous. This CDR3 has 11 residues. Germline V CDR1 and CDR2: GTSNPN, SVGIG (reference sequence). V lost 2 bases, J lost 4 bases, and 4 bases lay in between. Written as DNA, the CDR3 is TGTGCCTGGAGTCCAGCAGATACGCAGTATTTT. It yields the protein CAWSPADTQYF.

This clone was picked up a small number of times. The chain is built from TRBV6-1 and TRBJ2-7; 9 nucleotides align to TRBD2. This CDR3 spans 15 amino acids. Trimming at V came to 1 base and at J to 0 bases, leaving 1 base not matched to a gene. Per the germline V gene, CDR1 is MNHNS and CDR2 is SASEGT. The DNA of the CDR3 is TGTGCCAGCAGTGAAGATAGCGGGGGCTCCTACGAGCAGTACTTC. Translation: CASSEDSGGSYEQYF.

The V and J genes are TRBV28 and TRBJ1-2; D not certain. The CDR3 extends over 17 amino acids. Trimming took off 3 bases at V and 1 base at J, with 18 bases between the two ends. Germline lookup yields CDR1 MDHEN and CDR2 SYDVKM. CDR3 coding DNA: TGTGCCAGCAGTTTTTTTGTCTCTCCATCCAATAACTATGGCTACACCTTC. It codes for CASSFFVSPSNNYGYTF.

V usage is TRBV29-1 and J usage is TRBJ1-1; weak D call: TRBD1 (5 bases). Looked up from germline, CDR1 is SQVTM and CDR2 is ANQGSEA. Trimming removed 2 bases from V and 4 bases from J, with 8 bases in between. The CDR3 runs to 12 residues. The CDR3 protein is CSVERGVTEAFF. DNA of the CDR3: TGCAGCGTTGAAAGGGGAGTCACTGAAGCTTTCTTT. The full variable domain, in which reference TRBV29-1 and TRBJ1-1 provide the parts outside the CDR3, is SAVISQKPSRDICQRGTSLTIQCQVDSQVTMMFWYRQQPGQSLTLIATANQGSEATYESGFVIDKFPISRPNLTFSTLTVSNMSPEDSSIYLCSVERGVTEAFFGQGTRLTVV.

J is TRBJ2-5 and V is TRBV19; a possible D gene is TRBD1 (6 bases). Trimming took 1 base from V and 5 from J, leaving 8 bases between them. The germline V gene encodes CDR1 LNHDA and CDR2 SQIVND (reference sequence). The CDR3 length is 13 residues. CDR3 nucleotide sequence: TGTGCCAGTAGTATAGGCAGGGGTGAGACCCAGTACTTC. Amino acids: CASSIGRGETQYF.

The rearrangement uses TRBV28 and TRBJ1-2; D is uncertain. CDR1 and CDR2 from the germline V gene are MDHEN and SYDVKM. The V end was cut by 2 bases, the J end by 3 bases, with 7 bases between. The CDR3 is made up of 13 amino acids. In DNA, the CDR3 is TGTGCCAGCAGTTTAGGCGGACACTATGGCTACACCTTC. Amino acids: CASSLGGHYGYTF.

The chain couples TRBV5-1 to TRBJ2-1; weak D call: TRBD2 (6 bases). The CDR3 totals 15 residues. Germline loops: CDR1 SGHRS, CDR2 YFSETQ. V lost 0 bases to trimming and J lost 4 bases, with 11 bases between them. The CDR3 coding sequence is TGCGCCAGCAGCTTGGGTGCTAGCGAGTACAATGAGCAGTTCTTC. Translated, it gives CASSLGASEYNEQFF.

The chain combines TRBV6-1 with TRBJ2-1, with D possibly matching TRBD2 (5 bases). This CDR3 has 14 amino acids. The ends were cut back, 2 bases at V and 3 bases at J, with 8 bases in the middle. Germline V lookup: CDR1 MNHNS, CDR2 SASEGT. CDR3 in amino acids: CASSEMSGYNEQFF. In nucleotides, the CDR3 is TGTGCCAGCAGTGAAATGAGCGGCTACAATGAGCAGTTCTTC.

The V call is TRBV2, the J call TRBJ2-2, with TRBD2 matching over 9 bases. Germline CDR1 reads SNHLY; CDR2 reads FYNNEI. The CDR3 has 15 amino acids. Trimming took 5 bases from V and 6 from J; bases not matched to a gene: 7. The CDR3 nucleotides are TGTGCCAGCAGTCGCGGGAGGGTGTCCGCCGGGGAGCTGTTTTTT. This encodes CASSRGRVSAGELFF.

This chain uses TRBV5-1 with TRBJ2-2; 7 bases line up with TRBD1. The ends lost 6 bases at V and 2 bases at J; junction bases unmatched: 7. The CDR3 sequence is 15 residues long. Germline CDR1 reads SGHRS; CDR2 reads YFSETQ. DNA of the CDR3: TGCGCCAGCAAACTAGGACAGGACAACACCGGGGAGCTGTTTTTT. Translating gives CASKLGQDNTGELFF.

The rearrangement joins TRBV5-4 to TRBJ2-2, with D uncertain. The germline gives CDR1 SGHNT, CDR2 YYREEE (reference sequence). V was trimmed by 0 bases and J by 1 base, leaving 13 bases between them. This CDR3 contains 17 residues. This chain's CDR3 is CASSLANPTMNTGELFF. CDR3 nucleotides: TGTGCCAGCAGCTTGGCTAACCCAACAATGAACACCGGGGAGCTGTTTTTT.

This chain connects TRBV30 to TRBJ1-6; D is uncertain. There are 14 residues in the CDR3. Germline CDR1 reads GTSNPN; CDR2 reads SVGIG (reference sequence). The V and J ends lost 4 bases and 7 bases respectively, with 14 bases between them. The CDR3 nucleotides read TGTGCCTGGAATCTTGGTCTTCGGAATTCACCCCTCCACTTT. Amino acids: CAWNLGLRNSPLHF.

This rearrangement joins TRBV15 to TRBJ2-5; 10 bases are shared with TRBD1. V lost 5 bases to trimming and J lost 5 bases; unmatched junction nucleotides: 5. This CDR3 comprises 14 residues. Germline lookup yields CDR1 LNHNV and CDR2 YYDKDF (reference sequence). For the CDR3, the DNA is TGTGCCACCAGCTCGACAGGGGGCTCGGAGACCCAGTACTTC. It encodes CATSSTGGSETQYF.

This chain uses TRBV18 with TRBJ1-1; D may be TRBD1 (5 bases). The V gene lost 4 bases and the J gene lost 3 bases, with 9 bases spanning the gap. Germline CDR1 reads KGHSH; CDR2 reads LQKENI. This CDR3 comprises 13 residues. In DNA form, the CDR3 reads TGTGCCAGCTCACGGGGGTTTGACACTGAAGCTTTCTTT. It codes for CASSRGFDTEAFF.

The chain joins TRBV10-3 to TRBJ1-2; 9 bases are a match to TRBD1. Germline CDR1 ENHRY, CDR2 SYGVKD. V shed 5 bases and J 3 bases; nucleotides not matched to a gene: 7. CDR3 length: 15 residues. The CDR3 bases are TGTGCCATCAGTCAACAGGGGGCCACAGACTATGGCTACACCTTC. The encoded protein is CAISQQGATDYGYTF.

This clone was observed once. The rearrangement links TRBV11-2 to TRBJ2-1; 12 bases are shared with TRBD2. V lost 7 bases to trimming and J lost 5 bases; unmatched junction nucleotides: 18. The CDR3 runs 19 residues. Germline CDR1 and CDR2: SGHAT and FQNNGV. This CDR3 is CASNRGVWQRTSGNNEQFF. The CDR3 coding sequence is TGTGCCAGCAACAGGGGTGTCTGGCAGAGGACTAGCGGGAACAATGAGCAGTTCTTC.

This clone has just a few counts. The chain joins TRBV20-1 to TRBJ2-7, with 9 bases identical to TRBD1. The CDR3 spans 16 residues. In germline, CDR1 is DFQATT, CDR2 SNEGSKA (reference sequence). J was trimmed by 6 bases and V by 3 bases; bases with no gene match: 15. The CDR3 spells CSASPGQGGSQGEQYF. The CDR3 DNA reads TGCAGTGCTAGTCCGGGACAGGGAGGCAGCCAGGGCGAGCAGTACTTC.

This rearrangement joins TRBV28 to TRBJ1-2; 9 positions agree with TRBD1. Trimming cost V 4 bases and J 3 bases; bases outside gene matches: 3. This CDR3 is built from 14 residues. Germline V gene data show CDR1 as MDHEN and CDR2 as SYDVKM. In DNA, the CDR3 is TGTGCCAGCAGTTCGGGACAGGGAGACTATGGCTACACCTTC. Translation: CASSSGQGDYGYTF.

J is TRBJ1-3 and V is TRBV18, with D tentatively TRBD1 (6 bases). Germline CDR1 is KGHSH and CDR2 is LQKENI. The CDR3 extends over 15 amino acids. V gave up 3 bases and J gave up 1 base, with 10 bases separating them. CDR3 loop: CASSPPGDSGNTIYF. The CDR3 nucleotides are TGTGCCAGCTCACCGCCAGGGGATTCTGGAAACACCATATATTTT. Together with reference TRBV18 and TRBJ1-3, the CDR3 gives the full variable domain: NAGVMQNPRHLVRRRGQEARLRCSPMKGHSHVYWYRQLPEEGLKFMVYLQKENIIDESGMPKERFSAEFPKEGPSILRIQQVVRGDSAAYFCASSPPGDSGNTIYFGEGSWLTVV.

This CDR3 is CASSVGQGANEQFF. CDR3 in DNA: TGTGCCAGCTCAGTAGGACAGGGGGCGAATGAGCAGTTCTTC. This chain uses TRBV18 with TRBJ2-1, with TRBD1 matching 11 bases. Germline V gives CDR1 KGHSH, CDR2 LQKENI. V shed 5 bases, J shed 7 bases, and the junction held 4 bases outside the gene matches. This CDR3 is built from 14 residues.